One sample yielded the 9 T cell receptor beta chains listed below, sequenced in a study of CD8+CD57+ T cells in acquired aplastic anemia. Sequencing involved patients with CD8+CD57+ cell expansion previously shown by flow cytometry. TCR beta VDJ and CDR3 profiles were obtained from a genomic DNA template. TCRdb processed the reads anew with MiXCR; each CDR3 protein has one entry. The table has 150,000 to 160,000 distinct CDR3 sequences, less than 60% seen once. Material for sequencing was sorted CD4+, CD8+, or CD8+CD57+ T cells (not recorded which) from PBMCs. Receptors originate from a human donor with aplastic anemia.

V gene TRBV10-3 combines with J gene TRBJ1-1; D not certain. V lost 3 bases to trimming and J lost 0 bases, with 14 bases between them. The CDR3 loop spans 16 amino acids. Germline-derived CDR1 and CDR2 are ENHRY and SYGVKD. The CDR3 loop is CAISDQWQMMNTEAFF. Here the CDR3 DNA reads TGTGCCATCAGTGATCAATGGCAGATGATGAACACTGAAGCTTTCTTT.

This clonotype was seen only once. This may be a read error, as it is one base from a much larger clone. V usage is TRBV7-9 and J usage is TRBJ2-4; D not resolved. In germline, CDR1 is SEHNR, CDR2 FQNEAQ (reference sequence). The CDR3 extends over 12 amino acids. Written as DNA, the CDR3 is TGTGCCAGTAGCTGCTCCGGGAACATTCAGTACTTC. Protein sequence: CASSCSGNIQYF.

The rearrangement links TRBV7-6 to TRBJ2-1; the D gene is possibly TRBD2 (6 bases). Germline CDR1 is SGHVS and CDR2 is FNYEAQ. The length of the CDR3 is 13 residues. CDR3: CVSKQGLGNEQFF. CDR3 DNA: TGTGTCAGTAAGCAGGGACTCGGCAATGAGCAGTTCTTC.

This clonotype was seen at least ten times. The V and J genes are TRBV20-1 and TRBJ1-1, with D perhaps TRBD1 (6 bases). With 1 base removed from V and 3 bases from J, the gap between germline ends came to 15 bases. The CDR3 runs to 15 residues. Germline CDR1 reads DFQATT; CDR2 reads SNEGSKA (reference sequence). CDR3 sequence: CSARVRVGGDTEAFF. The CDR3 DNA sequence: TGCAGTGCTAGAGTTAGGGTAGGGGGGGACACTGAAGCTTTCTTT.

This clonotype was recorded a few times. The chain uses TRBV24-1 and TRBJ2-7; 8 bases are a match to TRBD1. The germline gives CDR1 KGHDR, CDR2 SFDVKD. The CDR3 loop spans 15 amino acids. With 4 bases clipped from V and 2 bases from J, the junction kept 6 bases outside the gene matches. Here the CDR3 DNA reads TGTGCCACCAGTGAAGGACAGGGCCGGACCTACGAGCAGTACTTC. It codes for CATSEGQGRTYEQYF.

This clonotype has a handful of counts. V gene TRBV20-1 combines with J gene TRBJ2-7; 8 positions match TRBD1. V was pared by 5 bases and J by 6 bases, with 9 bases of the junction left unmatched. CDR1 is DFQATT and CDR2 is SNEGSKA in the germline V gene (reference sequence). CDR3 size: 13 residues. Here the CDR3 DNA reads TGCAGTGCTGAAAGGACAGGGTTGGTCGAGCAGTACTTC. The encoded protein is CSAERTGLVEQYF.

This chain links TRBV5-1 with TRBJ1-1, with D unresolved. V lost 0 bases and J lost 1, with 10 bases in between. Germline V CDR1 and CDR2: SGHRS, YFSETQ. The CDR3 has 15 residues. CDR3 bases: TGCGCCAGCAGCTTGGTGGCCTCTGGGAACACTGAAGCTTTCTTT. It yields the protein CASSLVASGNTEAFF.

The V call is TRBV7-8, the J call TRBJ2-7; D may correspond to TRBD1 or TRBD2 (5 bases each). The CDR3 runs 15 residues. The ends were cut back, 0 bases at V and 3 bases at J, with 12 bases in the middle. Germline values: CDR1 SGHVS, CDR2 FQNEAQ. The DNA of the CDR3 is TGTGCCAGCAGCTTAGCCTCCGGGACCCTCTACGAGCAGTACTTC. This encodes CASSLASGTLYEQYF.

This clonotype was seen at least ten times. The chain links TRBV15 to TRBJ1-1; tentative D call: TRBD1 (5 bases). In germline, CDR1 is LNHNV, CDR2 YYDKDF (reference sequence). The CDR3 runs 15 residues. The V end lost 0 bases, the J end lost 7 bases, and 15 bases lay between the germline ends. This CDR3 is CATSRDRWVGGEAFF. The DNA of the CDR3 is TGTGCCACCAGCAGAGATCGGTGGGTCGGGGGTGAAGCTTTCTTT.